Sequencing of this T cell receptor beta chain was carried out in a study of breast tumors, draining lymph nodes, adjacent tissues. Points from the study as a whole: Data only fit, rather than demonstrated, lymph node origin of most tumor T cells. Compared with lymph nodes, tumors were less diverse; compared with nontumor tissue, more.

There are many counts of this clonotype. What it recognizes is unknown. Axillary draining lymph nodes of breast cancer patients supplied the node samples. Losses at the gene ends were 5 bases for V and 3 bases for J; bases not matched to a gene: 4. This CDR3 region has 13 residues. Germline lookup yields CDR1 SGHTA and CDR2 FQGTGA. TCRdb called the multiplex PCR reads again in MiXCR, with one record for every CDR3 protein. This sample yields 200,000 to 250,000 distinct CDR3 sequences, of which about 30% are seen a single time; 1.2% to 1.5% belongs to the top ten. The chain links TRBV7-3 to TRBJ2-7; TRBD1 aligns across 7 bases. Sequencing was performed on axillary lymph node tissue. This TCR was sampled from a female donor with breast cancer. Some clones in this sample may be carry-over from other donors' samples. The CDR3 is CASSVAGGYEQYF. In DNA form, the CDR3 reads TGTGCCAGCAGCGTCGCAGGGGGCTACGAGCAGTACTTC.